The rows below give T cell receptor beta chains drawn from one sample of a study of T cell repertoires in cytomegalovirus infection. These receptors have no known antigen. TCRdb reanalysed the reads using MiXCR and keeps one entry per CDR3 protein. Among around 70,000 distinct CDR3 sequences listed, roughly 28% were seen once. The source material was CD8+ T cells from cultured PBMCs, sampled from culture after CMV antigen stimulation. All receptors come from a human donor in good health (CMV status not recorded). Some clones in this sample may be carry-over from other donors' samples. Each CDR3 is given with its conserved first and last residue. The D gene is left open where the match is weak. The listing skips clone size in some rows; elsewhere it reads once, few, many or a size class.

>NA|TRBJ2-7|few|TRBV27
CASSPSPGAYSYEQYF
TGTGCCAGCAGTCCCAGCCCGGGAGCTTACTCCTACGAGCAGTACTTC
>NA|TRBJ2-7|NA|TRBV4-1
CASSLSQAYEQYF
TGCGCCAGCAGCCTATCTCAAGCCTACGAGCAGTACTTC
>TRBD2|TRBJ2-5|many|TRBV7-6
CASSLRTSGEETQYF
TGTGCCAGCAGCCTTCGGACTAGCGGTGAAGAGACCCAGTACTTC
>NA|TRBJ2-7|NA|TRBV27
CASSSDFTYEQYF
TGTGCCAGCAGTTCAGATTTTACCTACGAGCAGTACTTC
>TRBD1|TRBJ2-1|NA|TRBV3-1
CASSGQDNEQFF
TGTGCCAGCAGCGGACAGGACAATGAGCAGTTCTTC
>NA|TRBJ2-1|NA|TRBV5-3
CASSLQGYGNEQFF
TGTGCCAGCAGCTTGCAGGGTTACGGCAATGAGCAGTTCTTC
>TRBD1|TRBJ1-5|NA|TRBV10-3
CASWDRNQPQHF
TGTGCCAGCTGGGACAGGAATCAGCCCCAGCATTTT
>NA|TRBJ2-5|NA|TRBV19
CASSISALGGRETQYF
TGTGCCAGTAGTATAAGCGCTCTGGGGGGCCGGGAGACCCAGTACTTC
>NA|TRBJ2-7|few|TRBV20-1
CSAMAEASYEQYF
TGCAGTGCTATGGCGGAGGCCTCCTACGAGCAGTACTTC
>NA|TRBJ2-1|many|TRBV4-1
CASSQDQARADNEQFF
TGCGCCAGCAGCCAAGATCAGGCCCGGGCGGACAATGAGCAGTTCTTC
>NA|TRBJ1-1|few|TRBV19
CASSMRGAGTEAFF
TGTGCCAGTAGTATGAGGGGGGCAGGAACTGAAGCTTTCTTT
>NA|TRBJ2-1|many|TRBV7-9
CASSSTNREDEQFF
TGTGCCAGCAGCAGCACCAACAGAGAAGATGAGCAGTTCTTC
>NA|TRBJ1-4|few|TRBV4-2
CASRAGPDEKLFF
TGTGCCAGCAGAGCGGGGCCGGATGAAAAACTGTTTTTT
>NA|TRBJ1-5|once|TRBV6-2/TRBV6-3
CASRNRPFNQPQHF
TGTGCCAGCAGGAACAGGCCTTTCAATCAGCCCCAGCATTTT
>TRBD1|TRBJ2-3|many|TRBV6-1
CASTPTGGTDTQYF
TGTGCCAGCACCCCGACAGGGGGTACAGATACGCAGTATTTT
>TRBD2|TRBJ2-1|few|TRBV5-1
CASSFSGSNEQFF
TGCGCCAGCAGCTTTAGCGGGTCGAATGAGCAGTTCTTC
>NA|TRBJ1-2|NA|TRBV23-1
CASSQLTGGQAYTF
TGCGCCAGCAGTCAACTAACAGGCGGCCAGGCCTACACCTTC
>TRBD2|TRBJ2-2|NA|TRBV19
CASSISSGNTGELFF
TGTGCCAGTAGTATTTCTAGCGGGAACACCGGGGAGCTGTTTTTT
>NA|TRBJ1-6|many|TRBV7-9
CASTMPGGNSPLHF
TGTGCCAGCACCATGCCCGGGGGTAATTCACCCCTCCACTTT
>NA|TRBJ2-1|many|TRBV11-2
CASSSNNEQFF
TGTGCCAGCAGCTCGAACAATGAGCAGTTCTTC
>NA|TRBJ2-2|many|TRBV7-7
CASSLEGRNTGELFF
TGTGCCAGCAGCTTAGAGGGGCGGAACACCGGGGAGCTGTTTTTT
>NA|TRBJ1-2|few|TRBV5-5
CASSIDSYGYTF
TGTGCCAGCAGCATAGACAGCTATGGCTACACCTTC
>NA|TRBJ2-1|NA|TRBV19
CASSPGSSYNEQFF
TGTGCCAGTAGTCCGGGGTCGTCCTACAATGAGCAGTTCTTC
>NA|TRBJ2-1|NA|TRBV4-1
CASSQVGVGYNEQFF
TGCGCCAGCAGCCAAGTTGGGGTCGGCTACAATGAGCAGTTCTTC
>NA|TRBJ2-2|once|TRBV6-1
CVTKRTWTGELFF
TGTGTAACCAAGCGAACTTGGACCGGGGAGCTGTTTTTT
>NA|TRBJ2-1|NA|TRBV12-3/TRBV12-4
CASSPDLLEAYNEQFF
TGTGCCAGCAGTCCGGACCTACTTGAGGCCTACAATGAGCAGTTCTTC